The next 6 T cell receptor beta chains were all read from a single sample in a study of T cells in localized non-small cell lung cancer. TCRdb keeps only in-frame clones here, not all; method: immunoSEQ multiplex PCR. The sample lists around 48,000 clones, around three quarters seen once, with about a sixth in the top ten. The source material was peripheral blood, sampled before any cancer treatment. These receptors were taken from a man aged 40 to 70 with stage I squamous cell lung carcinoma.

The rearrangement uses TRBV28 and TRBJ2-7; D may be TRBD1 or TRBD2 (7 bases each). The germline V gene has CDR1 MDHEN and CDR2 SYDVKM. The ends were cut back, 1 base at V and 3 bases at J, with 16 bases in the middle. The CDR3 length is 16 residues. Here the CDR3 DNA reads TGTGCCAGCAGTTTATTGTCCCAGGGGGGGGGCTACGAGCAGTACTTC. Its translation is CASSLLSQGGGYEQYF.

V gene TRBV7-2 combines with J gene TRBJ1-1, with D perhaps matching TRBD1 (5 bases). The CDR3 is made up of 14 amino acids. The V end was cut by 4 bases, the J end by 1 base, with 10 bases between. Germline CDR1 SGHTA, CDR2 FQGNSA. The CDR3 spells CASSWGTGNTEAFF. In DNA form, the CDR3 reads TGTGCCAGCAGCTGGGGTACAGGGAACACTGAAGCTTTCTTT.

The CDR3 here is CASSTPRGPNSPLHF. In DNA, the CDR3 is TGTGCCAGCAGTACCCCTCGGGGGCCCAATTCACCCCTCCACTTT. This chain connects TRBV6-5 to TRBJ1-6; TRBD1 is a possible D gene (6 bases). This CDR3 is 15 amino acids long. Trimming left V 5 bases short and J 7 bases short, with 15 bases between. Germline values: CDR1 MNHEY, CDR2 SVGAGI.

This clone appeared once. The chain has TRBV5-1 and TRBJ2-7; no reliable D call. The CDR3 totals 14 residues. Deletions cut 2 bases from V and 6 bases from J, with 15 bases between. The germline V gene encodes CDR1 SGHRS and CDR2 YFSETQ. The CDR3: CASSFSDAVGEQYF. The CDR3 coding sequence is TGCGCCAGCAGCTTCTCCGACGCGGTCGGCGAGCAGTACTTC.

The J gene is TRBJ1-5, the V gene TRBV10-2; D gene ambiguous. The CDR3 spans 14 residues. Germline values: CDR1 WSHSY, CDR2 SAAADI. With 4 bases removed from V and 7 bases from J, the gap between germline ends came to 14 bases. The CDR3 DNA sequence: TGCGCCAGCAGTGTGCCTCAAGGTTTGCAGCCCCAGCATTTT. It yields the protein CASSVPQGLQPQHF.

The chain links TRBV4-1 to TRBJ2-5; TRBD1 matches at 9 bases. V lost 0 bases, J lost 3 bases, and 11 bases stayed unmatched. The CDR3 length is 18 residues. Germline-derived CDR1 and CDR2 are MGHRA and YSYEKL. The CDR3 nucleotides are TGCGCCAGCAGCCAAGATGACGGTCTACAGGGGGCCGAAGAGACCCAGTACTTC. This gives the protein CASSQDDGLQGAEETQYF.